Shown below are 4 T cell receptor beta chains from a single sample sequenced in a study of blood T cells in healthy people across ages (dated by TCRdb to the mid-2010s). Library method: 5' RACE. A second PCR of roughly 7 to 11 cycles was performed with a sample-barcoded 5' primer and a J-beta primer mix. The public reads were reanalyzed by TCRdb: fastp trimming at Q25, MiXCR alignment, in-frame beta chains only. CDR3 protein duplicates are merged, each entry listing the most common genes and DNA. Counted in this sample were roughly 1.9 million distinct CDR3 sequences; about 39% of them appeared once. The biggest ten clones account for 23% of the sample. Source material: blood. The receptors here all came from a human donor in good health.

In regard to this clonotype: The conserved final phenylalanine or tryptophan is absent from the CDR3, which likely points to a read error. V usage is TRBV12-3 or TRBV12-4 and J usage is TRBJ2-1; tentative D call: TRBD1 (6 bases). This CDR3 has 16 amino acids. V was trimmed by 6 bases and J by 0 bases, leaving 15 bases between them. As DNA, the CDR3 is TGTGCCAGCAGGAGAACGGGACACCGCTCCTACAATGAGCAGTTCCTC. This gives the protein CASRRTGHRSYNEQFL.

V and J are TRBV6-2 or TRBV6-3 and TRBJ1-2; no definite D call. Trimming left V 10 bases short and J 2 bases short, with 8 bases between. Germline CDR1 and CDR2: MNHEY and SVGEGT. The CDR3 contains 11 residues. For the CDR3, the DNA is TGTGCCACCACACAGAACTATGGCTACACCTTC. It codes for CATTQNYGYTF.

To note about this clonotype: One end of the junction fails to match germline, which may point to a read error. The J gene is TRBJ2-1, the V gene TRBV6-4; no firm D call. From germline, CDR1 is MRHNA and CDR2 SNTAGT. The CDR3 totals 16 residues. The CDR3 spells CASSDGRANSYNEQFF. For the CDR3, the DNA is TGTGCCAGTAGTGACGGACGAGCGAACTCCTACAATGAGCAGTTCTTC.

This clonotype was seen just once. This chain uses TRBV28 with TRBJ1-1; 7 bases fit TRBD1. Trimming at V came to 4 bases and at J to 1 base, leaving 9 bases not matched to a gene. This CDR3 is built from 16 residues. Germline CDR1 MDHEN, CDR2 SYDVKM. The DNA of the CDR3 is TGTGCCAGCAGTTCGAGACAGGGCTGGGGGAACACTGAAGCTTTCTTT. Protein: CASSSRQGWGNTEAFF.